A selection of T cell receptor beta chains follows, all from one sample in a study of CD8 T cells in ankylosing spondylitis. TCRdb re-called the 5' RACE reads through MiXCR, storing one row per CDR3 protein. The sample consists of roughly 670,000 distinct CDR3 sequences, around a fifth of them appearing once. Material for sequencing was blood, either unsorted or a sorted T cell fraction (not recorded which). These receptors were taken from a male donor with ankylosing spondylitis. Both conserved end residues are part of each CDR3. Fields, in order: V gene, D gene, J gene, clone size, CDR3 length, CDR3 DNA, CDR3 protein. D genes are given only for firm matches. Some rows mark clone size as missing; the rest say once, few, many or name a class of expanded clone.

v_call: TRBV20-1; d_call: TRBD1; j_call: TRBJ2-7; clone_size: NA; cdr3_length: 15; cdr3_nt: TGCAGTGCTAGAGACTCGGACAGGGGACCCTACGAGCAGTACTTC; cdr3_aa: CSARDSDRGPYEQYF
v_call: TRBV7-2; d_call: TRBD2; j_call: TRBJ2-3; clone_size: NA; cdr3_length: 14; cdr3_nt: TGTGCCCTCTCCCCCGCGGGAGGCTTAGATACGCAGTATTTT; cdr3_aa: CALSPAGGLDTQYF
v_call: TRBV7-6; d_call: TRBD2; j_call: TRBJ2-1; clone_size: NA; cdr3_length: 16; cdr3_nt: TGTGCCAGCAGCGGACTAGCGGGAGAGTTGGACAATGAGCAGTTCTTC; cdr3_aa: CASSGLAGELDNEQFF
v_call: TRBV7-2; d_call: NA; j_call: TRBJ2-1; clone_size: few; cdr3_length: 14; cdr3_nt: TGTGCCAGCAGCTTGACTCTCTCCTACAATGAGCAGTTCTTC; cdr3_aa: CASSLTLSYNEQFF
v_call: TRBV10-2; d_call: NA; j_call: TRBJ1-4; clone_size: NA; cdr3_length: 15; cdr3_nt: TGCGCCAGCAGTGATTGGGGGCAGCCTAATGAAAAACTGTTTTTT; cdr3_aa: CASSDWGQPNEKLFF
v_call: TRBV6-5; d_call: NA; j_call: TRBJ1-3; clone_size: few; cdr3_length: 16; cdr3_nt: TGTGCCAGCAGTTACTTAGCCCCAGGGATCGGAAACACCATATATTTT; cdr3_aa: CASSYLAPGIGNTIYF
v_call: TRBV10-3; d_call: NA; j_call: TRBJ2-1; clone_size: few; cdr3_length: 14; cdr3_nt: TGTGCCATCAGGGCGGGGGCCACCGCGGGTGAGCAGTTCTTC; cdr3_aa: CAIRAGATAGEQFF
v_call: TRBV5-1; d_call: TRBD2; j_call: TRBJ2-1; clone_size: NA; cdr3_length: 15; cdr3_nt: TGCGCCAGCAGCTTGGAAACTAGCGGGGGACCGTTCCCGATCTTC; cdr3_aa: CASSLETSGGPFPIF
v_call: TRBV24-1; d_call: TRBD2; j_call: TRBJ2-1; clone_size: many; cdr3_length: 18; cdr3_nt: TGTGCCACCAGTGATCCTACCGCAACCGGGACTAGCGGTAATGAGCAGTTCTTC; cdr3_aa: CATSDPTATGTSGNEQFF
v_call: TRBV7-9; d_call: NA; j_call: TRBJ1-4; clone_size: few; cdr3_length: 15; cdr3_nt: TGTGCCAGCAGCCGGACCACAGGCCTCAATGAAAAACTGTTTTTT; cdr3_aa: CASSRTTGLNEKLFF